Below are 30 T cell receptor beta chains sequenced from a single sample in a study of blood T cell repertoires in COVID-19. Data came from immunoSEQ multiplex PCR; TCRdb stores just in-frame clones and leaves some out. The table has about 400,000 clones, nearly 90% seen once. What was sequenced was PBMCs or T cells enriched from blood (not recorded which). The receptor set was obtained from a woman aged 18-29 years with acute COVID-19.

This clone came up once. The J gene is TRBJ1-1, the V gene TRBV15; the match to TRBD1 covers 8 bases. V was clipped by 3 bases and J by 4 bases; unmatched bases: 13. The CDR3 runs to 17 residues. Germline V gene data show CDR1 as LNHNV and CDR2 as YYDKDF (reference sequence). This CDR3 is CATSRPLTGVEVTEAFF. In DNA, the CDR3 is TGTGCCACCAGCAGGCCCTTGACAGGGGTAGAGGTCACTGAAGCTTTCTTT.

This clone was found a few times. The chain combines TRBV14 with TRBJ1-2, with D uncertain. The germline CDR1 and CDR2 sequences are SGHDN and FVKESK. V was cut by 0 bases and J by 6 bases, with 8 bases left in between. The CDR3 is made up of 13 amino acids. CDR3 nucleotide sequence: TGTGCCAGCAGCCAAGATAGGAGACATGGCTACACCTTC. Translating it yields CASSQDRRHGYTF. The whole variable domain, remainder taken from reference TRBV14 and TRBJ1-2, is EAGVTQFPSHSVIEKGQTVTLRCDPISGHDNLYWYRRVMGKEIKFLLHFVKESKQDESGMPNNRFLAERTGGTYSTLKVQPAELEDSGVYFCASSQDRRHGYTFGSGTRLTVV.

This chain uses TRBV21-1 with TRBJ2-2; TRBD1, the D gene given by the table, was not confirmed from the DNA. TRBV21-1 is recorded as a pseudogene. CDR3 length: 17 residues. CDR3 residues: CASSNGLTGSWTGELFF. As DNA, the CDR3 is TGTGCCAGCAGCAACGGCTTGACAGGGTCTTGGACCGGGGAGCTGTTTTTT.

J is TRBJ1-2 and V is TRBV12-3 or TRBV12-4; D is unclear. The V and J ends lost 7 bases and 0 bases respectively, with 9 bases between them. This CDR3 is built from 13 residues. CDR3 protein: CASNSLANYGYTF. The CDR3 DNA reads TGTGCCAGCAACTCGCTAGCTAACTATGGCTACACCTTC.

The chain couples TRBV5-5 to TRBJ2-3, with 10 bases that match TRBD2. The CDR3 loop spans 18 amino acids. Per germline, CDR1 SGHKS and CDR2 YYEKEE (reference sequence). Unmatched junction bases numbered 9, after V lost 2 bases and J lost 0 bases. The CDR3 here is CASSFRTSGVLSTDTQYF. CDR3 DNA: TGTGCCAGCAGCTTTCGGACTAGCGGAGTTCTCAGCACAGATACGCAGTATTTT.

The V call is TRBV5-1, the J call TRBJ2-3; a weak D match, TRBD2 (6 bases). Germline V gene lookup returns CDR1 SGHRS and CDR2 YFSETQ. This CDR3 comprises 15 residues. The ends were cut back, 2 bases at V and 5 bases at J, with 15 bases in the middle. In nucleotides, the CDR3 is TGCGCCAGCAGCTTATTGTCAGGGCGGGGAGATACGCAGTATTTT. It translates to CASSLLSGRGDTQYF.

The J gene is TRBJ1-1, the V gene TRBV11-2, with a tentative D call TRBD1 (5 bases). V was shortened by 2 bases and J by 7 bases, with 11 bases between the two germline ends. Germline-derived CDR1 and CDR2 are SGHAT and FQNNGV. The CDR3 is 13 amino acids. The CDR3 DNA reads TGTGCCAGCAGCTTAACAGGTGGTGGTGAAGCTTTCTTT. Translated, it gives CASSLTGGGEAFF.

The CDR3 DNA sequence: TGTGCCAGCAGCAAGGGGACAGACGCAACTAATGAAAAACTGTTTTTT. It translates to CASSKGTDATNEKLFF. The chain employs TRBV21-1 and TRBJ1-4; the table's D call of TRBD1 was not tested on the DNA. TRBV21-1 is a pseudogene. The CDR3 sequence is 16 residues long.

The genes are TRBV9 and TRBJ2-1, with D tentatively TRBD2 (5 bases). The germline V gene has CDR1 SGDLS and CDR2 YYNGEE. V shed 2 bases and J shed 0 bases, with 15 bases lying between them. The CDR3 spans 17 residues. Here the CDR3 DNA reads TGTGCCAGCAGCGTTTCTACTAGTAAAAGCTCCTACAATGAGCAGTTCTTC. Translation: CASSVSTSKSSYNEQFF.

The rearrangement uses TRBV12-3 or TRBV12-4 and TRBJ2-1; no reliable D call. The CDR3 totals 12 residues. V was cut by 4 bases and J by 3 bases, with 4 bases left in between. CDR3 residues: CASSSVYNEQFF. CDR3 coding DNA: TGTGCCAGCAGTTCCGTCTACAATGAGCAGTTCTTC.

This chain joins TRBV11-3 and TRBJ1-5; no clear D. The V and J ends lost 1 base and 7 bases respectively, with 5 bases between them. This CDR3 contains 12 residues. Germline CDR1 and CDR2: SGHNT and YENEEA. The CDR3 sequence is CASSLGVQPQHF. CDR3 DNA sequence: TGTGCCAGCAGCTTAGGAGTCCAGCCCCAGCATTTT.

V is TRBV9 and J is TRBJ1-2; D call uncertain. CDR1 and CDR2 from the germline V gene are SGDLS and YYNGEE. This CDR3 has 13 amino acids. The V and J ends lost 7 bases and 5 bases respectively, with 15 bases between them. The CDR3 DNA reads as TGTGCCAGCGACTCGGGGATTAGATATGGCTACACCTTC. It encodes CASDSGIRYGYTF. Full variable domain (missing parts from reference TRBV9 and TRBJ1-2): DSGVTQTPKHLITATGQRVTLRCSPRSGDLSVYWYQQSLDQGLQFLIQYYNGEERAKGNILERFSAQQFPDLHSELNLSSLELGDSALYFCASDSGIRYGYTFGSGTRLTVV.

The V call is TRBV24-1, the J call TRBJ2-1; 7 nucleotides align to TRBD2. The V segment lost 0 bases and the J segment 11 bases; nucleotides outside the gene matches: 6. This CDR3 spans 14 amino acids. CDR1 and CDR2 (germline): KGHDR, SFDVKD. The CDR3 reads CATSDLDAGRQQFF. CDR3 DNA: TGTGCCACCAGTGATTTGGATGCCGGGAGGCAGCAGTTCTTC.

The chain combines TRBV18 with TRBJ2-7; D gene unclear. V was trimmed by 1 base and J by 3 bases, leaving 10 bases between them. The CDR3 extends over 14 amino acids. Germline CDR1 reads KGHSH; CDR2 reads LQKENI. The DNA for the CDR3 is TGTGCCAGCTCACCACTCGTAACGGGCTACGAGCAGTACTTC. Protein sequence: CASSPLVTGYEQYF.

The CDR3 loop is CASTSRANTEAFF. In DNA, the CDR3 is TGTGCCAGTACGTCGAGGGCGAACACTGAAGCTTTCTTT. The chain uses TRBV19 and TRBJ1-1, with unresolved D. This CDR3 contains 13 residues. Germline CDR1 and CDR2: LNHDA and SQIVND (reference sequence). Trimming removed 7 bases from V and 1 base from J, with 10 bases in between.

The J gene is TRBJ1-2, the V gene TRBV10-3, with D hard to call. This CDR3 spans 12 amino acids. Germline CDR1 and CDR2: ENHRY and SYGVKD. V shed 2 bases and J shed 6 bases, with 7 bases lying between them. The CDR3 protein is CAISEELDGYTF. The DNA of the CDR3 is TGTGCCATCAGTGAGGAGTTGGATGGCTACACCTTC.

This clone was seen only once. This sequence joins TRBV24-1 and TRBJ1-5; D may be TRBD1 (5 bases). V lost 1 base to trimming and J lost 2 bases, with 8 bases between them. The CDR3 contains 15 residues. Germline lookup yields CDR1 KGHDR and CDR2 SFDVKD. CDR3 DNA: TGTGCCACCAGTGATTTACAGGACGGCAATCAGCCCCAGCATTTT. Residues: CATSDLQDGNQPQHF.

This clone came up many times. In the same sample, other DNA sequences code for this CDR3. The rearrangement links TRBV5-1 to TRBJ1-3; 7 bases map to TRBD1. V was clipped by 5 bases and J by 4 bases; unmatched bases: 6. Per the germline V gene, CDR1 is SGHRS and CDR2 is YFSETQ. CDR3 size: 14 residues. The DNA of the CDR3 is TGCGCCAGCAGTACCGGGACAGCCGGAAACACCATATATTTT. Protein product: CASSTGTAGNTIYF. Supplemented by reference TRBV5-1 and TRBJ1-3, the full variable domain reads KAGVTQTPRYLIKTRGQQVTLSCSPISGHRSVSWYQQTPGQGLQFLFEYFSETQRNKGNFPGRFSGRQFSNSRSEMNVSTLELGDSALYLCASSTGTAGNTIYFGEGSWLTVV.

The rearrangement uses TRBV30 and TRBJ2-7; 8 nucleotides match TRBD2. CDR3 length: 14 residues. Germline CDR1 is GTSNPN and CDR2 is SVGIG (reference sequence). Trimming at V came to 4 bases and at J to 3 bases, leaving 8 bases not matched to a gene. The CDR3 spells CAWISGTKSYEQYF. CDR3 nucleotide sequence: TGTGCCTGGATTAGCGGGACCAAAAGCTACGAGCAGTACTTC.

The CDR3 here is CASSIGGGAYEQYF. Here the CDR3 DNA reads TGTGCCAGTAGTATCGGGGGGGGCGCCTACGAGCAGTACTTC. The chain recombines TRBV19 with TRBJ2-7, with 8 bases lining up with TRBD2. The CDR3 totals 14 residues. The V gene end was trimmed by 3 bases and the J gene end by 2 bases; junction bases not matched to a gene: 3. Germline loops: CDR1 LNHDA, CDR2 SQIVND (reference sequence).

The rearrangement links TRBV10-3 to TRBJ2-2, with D possibly being TRBD2 (6 bases). The ends were cut back, 10 bases at V and 0 bases at J, with 9 bases in the middle. The CDR3 totals 13 residues. Germline V lookup: CDR1 ENHRY, CDR2 SYGVKD. The CDR3: CATGLSNTGELFF. In DNA, the CDR3 is TGTGCCACGGGACTTTCGAACACCGGGGAGCTGTTTTTT.

The rearrangement uses TRBV5-6 and TRBJ2-7, with 11 bases fitting TRBD2. After removal of 3 bases from V and 4 bases from J, the junction contained 15 bases not matched to a gene. Germline-derived CDR1 and CDR2 are SGHDT and YYEEEE. This CDR3 is built from 18 residues. CDR3 nucleotide sequence: TGTGCCAGCAGCTCACGGAGGGAAATAGCGGGGGGGCGGTACGAGCAGTACTTC. As protein: CASSSRREIAGGRYEQYF.

V gene TRBV10-2 combines with J gene TRBJ2-1; tentatively, D is TRBD2 (5 bases). From germline, CDR1 is WSHSY and CDR2 SAAADI. This CDR3 is 13 amino acids long. Trimming pared 2 bases from V and 6 bases from J, leaving 8 bases between. CDR3 coding DNA: TGCGCCAGCAGTGAGAGACTATTCAATGAGCAGTTCTTC. It translates to CASSERLFNEQFF.

The J gene is TRBJ1-2, the V gene TRBV7-9; 7 bases line up with TRBD1. The CDR3 length is 15 residues. The germline V gene encodes CDR1 SEHNR and CDR2 FQNEAQ (reference sequence). The trim removed 3 bases at V and 7 bases at J, leaving 11 bases unmatched. The CDR3 reads CASSLGPRQGSGYTF. The DNA of the CDR3 is TGTGCCAGCAGCTTGGGCCCGAGACAGGGATCTGGCTACACCTTC. The whole variable domain, remainder taken from reference TRBV7-9 and TRBJ1-2, is DTGVSQNPRHKITKRGQNVTFRCDPISEHNRLYWYRQTLGQGPEFLTYFQNEAQLEKSRLLSDRFSAERPKGSFSTLEIQRTEQGDSAMYLCASSLGPRQGSGYTFGSGTRLTVV.

J is TRBJ2-1 and V is TRBV10-1; 11 bases match TRBD2. The J segment lost 4 bases and the V segment lost 2 bases, leaving 1 base of the junction unmatched. The CDR3 length is 15 residues. Germline V lookup: CDR1 WNHNN, CDR2 SYGVQD (reference sequence). DNA of the CDR3: TGCGCCAGCAGTGAGACTAGCGGGGGTTACAATGAGCAGTTCTTC. It codes for CASSETSGGYNEQFF.

The V and J genes are TRBV29-1 and TRBJ2-3, with 10 bases identical to TRBD2. With 4 bases clipped from V and 4 bases from J, the junction kept 5 bases outside the gene matches. From germline, CDR1 is SQVTM and CDR2 ANQGSEA. This CDR3 has 14 residues. The CDR3 DNA reads TGCAGCGTTGTGGCTAGCGGGAGCCCAGATACGCAGTATTTT. Protein: CSVVASGSPDTQYF.

CDR3 protein: CASSLGWGRAEAFF. As DNA, the CDR3 is TGTGCCAGCAGCCTGGGGTGGGGGCGGGCTGAAGCTTTCTTT. This chain uses TRBV14 with TRBJ1-1, with a weak D call TRBD1 (6 bases). The length of the CDR3 is 14 residues. Germline CDR1 is SGHDN and CDR2 is FVKESK. Trimming removed 4 bases from V and 6 bases from J, with 15 bases in between.

This clone was seen more than once but under ten times. The rearrangement uses TRBV10-3 and TRBJ1-2; TRBD1 aligns across 10 bases. This CDR3 spans 16 amino acids. Per the germline V gene, CDR1 is ENHRY and CDR2 is SYGVKD. V lost 0 bases to trimming and J lost 5 bases; unmatched junction nucleotides: 6. Here the CDR3 DNA reads TGTGCCATCAGTGAGTCGCGGGACAGGGGCGAGTATGGCTACACCTTC. This translates into CAISESRDRGEYGYTF.

The chain carries TRBV5-1 and TRBJ2-7; no clear D gene. This CDR3 comprises 12 residues. The V and J ends lost 0 bases and 2 bases respectively, with 3 bases between them. The germline gives CDR1 SGHRS, CDR2 YFSETQ. CDR3 loop: CASSLDTYEQYF. The DNA of the CDR3 is TGCGCCAGCAGCTTGGACACCTACGAGCAGTACTTC.

The rearrangement joins TRBV3-1 (or the pseudogene TRBV3-2) to TRBJ1-2, with D perhaps matching TRBD1 (5 bases). Deletions cut 5 bases from V and 2 bases from J, with 9 bases between. This CDR3 is built from 13 residues. The germline gives CDR1 LGHDT, CDR2 YNNKEL (reference sequence). DNA of the CDR3: TGTGCCAGCAGCTCGACAGCAAACTATGGCTACACCTTC. Translation gives CASSSTANYGYTF.